This T cell receptor beta chain is from a study of Ad26.COV2.S vaccination and SARS-CoV-2 variants. TCRdb's copy holds only in-frame clones and misses some; the assay was immunoSEQ multiplex PCR. In the table there are a few hundred thousand clones, roughly 87% of which are singletons. V was cut by 3 bases and J by 1 base, with 15 bases left in between. Germline loops: CDR1 SEHNR, CDR2 FQNEAQ (reference sequence). The CDR3 is 16 amino acids. Documented treatment: some 19 received Ad26.COV2.S at low or high dose, single or two shots; roughly five received placebo; per-sample allocation not given. Sampling was performed 63 days after the first vaccine or placebo injection. General study points: Non-spike TCR breadth did not differ much between vaccine and placebo recipients.

With regard to this clone: Its specificity is not known.

This TCR came from a person between 18 and 65 years old who received the Ad26.COV2.S COVID-19 vaccine or a placebo. The material was peripheral blood, obtained in a trial of Ad26.COV2.S vaccine versus placebo. J is TRBJ1-1 and V is TRBV7-9; weak D call: TRBD1 (6 bases). The DNA of the CDR3 is TGTGCCAGCAGCTTGCAGGGGCCAACCCAGAACACTGAAGCTTTCTTT. This sequence encodes CASSLQGPTQNTEAFF.